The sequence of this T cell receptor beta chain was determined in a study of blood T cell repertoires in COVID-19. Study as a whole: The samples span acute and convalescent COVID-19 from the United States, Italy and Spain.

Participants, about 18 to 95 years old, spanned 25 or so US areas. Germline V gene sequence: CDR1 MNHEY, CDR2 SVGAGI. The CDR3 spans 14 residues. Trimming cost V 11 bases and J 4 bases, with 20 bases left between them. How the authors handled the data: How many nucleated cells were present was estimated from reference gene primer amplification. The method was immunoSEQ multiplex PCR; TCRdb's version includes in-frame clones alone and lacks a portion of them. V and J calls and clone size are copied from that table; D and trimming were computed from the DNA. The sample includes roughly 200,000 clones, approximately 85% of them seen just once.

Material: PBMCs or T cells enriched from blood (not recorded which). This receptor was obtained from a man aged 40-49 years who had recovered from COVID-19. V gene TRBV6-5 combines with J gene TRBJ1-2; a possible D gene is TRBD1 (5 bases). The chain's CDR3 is CAGGVREKGYGYTF. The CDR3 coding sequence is TGTGCCGGGGGGGTCAGGGAGAAGGGCTATGGCTACACCTTC.